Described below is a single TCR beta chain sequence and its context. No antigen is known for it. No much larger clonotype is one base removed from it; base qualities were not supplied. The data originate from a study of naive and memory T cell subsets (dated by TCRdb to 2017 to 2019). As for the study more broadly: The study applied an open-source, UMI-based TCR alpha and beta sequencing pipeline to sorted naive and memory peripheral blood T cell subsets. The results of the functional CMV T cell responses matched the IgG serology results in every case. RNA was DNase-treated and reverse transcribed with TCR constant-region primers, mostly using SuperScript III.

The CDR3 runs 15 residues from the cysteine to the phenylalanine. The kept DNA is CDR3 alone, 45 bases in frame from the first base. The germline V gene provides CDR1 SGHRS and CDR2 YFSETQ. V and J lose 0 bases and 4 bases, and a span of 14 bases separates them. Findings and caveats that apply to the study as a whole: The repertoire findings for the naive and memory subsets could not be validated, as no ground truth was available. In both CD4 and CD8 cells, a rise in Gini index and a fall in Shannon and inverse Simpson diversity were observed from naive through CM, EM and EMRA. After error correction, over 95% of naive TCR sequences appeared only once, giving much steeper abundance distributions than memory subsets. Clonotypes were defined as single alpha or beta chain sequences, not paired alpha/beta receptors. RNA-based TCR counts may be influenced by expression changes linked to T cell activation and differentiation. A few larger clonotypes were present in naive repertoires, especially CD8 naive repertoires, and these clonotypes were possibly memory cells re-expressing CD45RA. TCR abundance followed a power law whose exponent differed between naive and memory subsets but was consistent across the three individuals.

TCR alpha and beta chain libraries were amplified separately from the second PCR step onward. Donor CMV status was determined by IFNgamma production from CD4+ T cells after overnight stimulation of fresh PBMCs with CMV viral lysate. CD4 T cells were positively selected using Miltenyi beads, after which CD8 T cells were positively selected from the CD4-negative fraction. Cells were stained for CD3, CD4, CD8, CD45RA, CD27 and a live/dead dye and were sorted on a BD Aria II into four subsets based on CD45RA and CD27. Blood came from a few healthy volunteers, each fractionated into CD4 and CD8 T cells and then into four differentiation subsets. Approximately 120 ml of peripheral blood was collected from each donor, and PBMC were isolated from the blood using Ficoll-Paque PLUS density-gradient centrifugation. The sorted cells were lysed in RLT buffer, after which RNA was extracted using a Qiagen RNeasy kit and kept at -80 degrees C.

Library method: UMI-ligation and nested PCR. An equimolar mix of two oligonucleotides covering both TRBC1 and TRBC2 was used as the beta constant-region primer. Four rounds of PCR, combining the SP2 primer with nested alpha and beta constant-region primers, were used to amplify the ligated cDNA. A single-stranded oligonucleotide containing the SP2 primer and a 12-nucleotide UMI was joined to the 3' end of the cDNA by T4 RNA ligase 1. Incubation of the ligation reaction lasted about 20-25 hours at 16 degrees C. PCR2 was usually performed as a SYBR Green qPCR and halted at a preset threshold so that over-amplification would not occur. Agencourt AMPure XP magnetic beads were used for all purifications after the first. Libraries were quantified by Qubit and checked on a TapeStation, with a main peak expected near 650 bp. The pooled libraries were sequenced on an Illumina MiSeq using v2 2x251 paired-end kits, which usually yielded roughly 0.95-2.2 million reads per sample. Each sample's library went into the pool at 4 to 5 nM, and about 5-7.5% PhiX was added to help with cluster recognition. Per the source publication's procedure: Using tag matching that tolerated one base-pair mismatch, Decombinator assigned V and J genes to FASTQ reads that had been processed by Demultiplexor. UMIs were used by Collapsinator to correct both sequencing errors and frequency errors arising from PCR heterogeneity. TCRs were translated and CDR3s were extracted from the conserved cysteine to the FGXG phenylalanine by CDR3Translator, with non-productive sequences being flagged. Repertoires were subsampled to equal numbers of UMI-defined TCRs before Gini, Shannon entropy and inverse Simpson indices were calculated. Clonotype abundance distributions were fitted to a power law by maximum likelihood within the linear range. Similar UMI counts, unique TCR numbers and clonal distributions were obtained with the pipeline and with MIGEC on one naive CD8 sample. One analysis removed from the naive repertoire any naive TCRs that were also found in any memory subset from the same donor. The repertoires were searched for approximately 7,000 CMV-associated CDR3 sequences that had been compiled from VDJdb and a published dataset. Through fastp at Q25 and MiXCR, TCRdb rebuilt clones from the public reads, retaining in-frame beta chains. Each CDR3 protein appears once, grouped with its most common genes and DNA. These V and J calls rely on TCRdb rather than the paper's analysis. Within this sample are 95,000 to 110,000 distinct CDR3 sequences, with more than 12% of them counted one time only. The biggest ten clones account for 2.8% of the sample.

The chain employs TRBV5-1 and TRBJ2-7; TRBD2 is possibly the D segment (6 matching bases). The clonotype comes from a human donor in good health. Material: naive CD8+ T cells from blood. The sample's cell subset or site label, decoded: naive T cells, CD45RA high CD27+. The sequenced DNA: TGCGCCAGCAGCTTGGTCGCGGGAAGCCTTTACGAGCAGTACTTC. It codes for CASSLVAGSLYEQYF.